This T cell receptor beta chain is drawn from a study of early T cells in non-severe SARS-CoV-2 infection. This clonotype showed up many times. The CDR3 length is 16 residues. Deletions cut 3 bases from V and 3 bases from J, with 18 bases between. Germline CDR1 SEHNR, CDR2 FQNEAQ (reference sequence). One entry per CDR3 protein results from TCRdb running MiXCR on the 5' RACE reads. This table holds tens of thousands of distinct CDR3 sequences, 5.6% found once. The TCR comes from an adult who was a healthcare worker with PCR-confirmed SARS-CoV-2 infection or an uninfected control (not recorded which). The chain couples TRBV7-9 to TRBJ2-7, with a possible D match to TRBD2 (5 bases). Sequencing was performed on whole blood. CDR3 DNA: TGTGCCAGCAGCTTTTCCCTACGGAGGTCAGACTACGAGCAGTACTTC. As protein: CASSFSLRRSDYEQYF.